The present entry profiles one T cell receptor beta chain with its context. The record originates from a study of cytotoxic CD8 clonotypes in ibrutinib-treated CLL. About 2 micrograms of genomic DNA, which was extracted from cryopreserved PBMCs, served as the material used for the TCR beta libraries. The CDR3 totals 15 residues. Germline CDR1 MNHEY, CDR2 SMNVEV (reference sequence). Trimming pared 3 bases from V and 0 bases from J, leaving 9 bases between. Using immunoSEQ multiplex PCR, the repertoire was profiled, and TCRdb retains in-frame clones only, with some absent. The top ten hold 28% of the sample, which has fewer than 55,000 clones, roughly 63% seen once.

The sequence was obtained from a human donor with chronic lymphocytic leukemia. The chain links TRBV27 to TRBJ2-1, with D possibly being TRBD2 (5 bases). The source material was PBMCs, sampled after 24 months of ibrutinib treatment. The CDR3, as DNA: TGTGCCAGCAGTTTTACGGGGTTCTCCTACAATGAGCAGTTCTTC. It specifies CASSFTGFSYNEQFF.